This TCR beta chain was retrieved from a study of blood T cells in healthy people across ages. A word on this clonotype: What it recognizes is unknown.

The germline V and J ends were trimmed by 3 bases and 2 bases, with 11 bases remaining between them. CDR3 length equals 15 residues. The germline CDR1 and CDR2 sequences are SNHLY and FYNNEI. The study, taken as a whole, reports: Whereas aged donors had fewer naive CD4+ cells, long-lived donors had more of them and higher diversity. Diversity figures based on one million T cells were deemed too low. Naive T cell percentage and TCR beta diversity correlated strongly.

A sample-barcoded 5' primer and a J-beta primer mix were used in a second PCR of roughly 6 to 11 cycles. CDR3-containing paired-end reads numbering at least 3 million came from each sample. MiXCR, applied by TCRdb to the 5' RACE reads, yields one record per CDR3 protein. Here the sample spans some 700,000 distinct CDR3 sequences, roughly 41% being singletons. The source material was blood. This chain connects TRBV2 to TRBJ2-1; D possibly corresponds to TRBD2 (5 bases). This TCR came from a woman aged 55 to 70 in good health. The CDR3: CASSESLVPYNEQFF. CDR3 sequence (DNA): TGTGCCAGCAGTGAGTCACTAGTTCCCTACAATGAGCAGTTCTTC.